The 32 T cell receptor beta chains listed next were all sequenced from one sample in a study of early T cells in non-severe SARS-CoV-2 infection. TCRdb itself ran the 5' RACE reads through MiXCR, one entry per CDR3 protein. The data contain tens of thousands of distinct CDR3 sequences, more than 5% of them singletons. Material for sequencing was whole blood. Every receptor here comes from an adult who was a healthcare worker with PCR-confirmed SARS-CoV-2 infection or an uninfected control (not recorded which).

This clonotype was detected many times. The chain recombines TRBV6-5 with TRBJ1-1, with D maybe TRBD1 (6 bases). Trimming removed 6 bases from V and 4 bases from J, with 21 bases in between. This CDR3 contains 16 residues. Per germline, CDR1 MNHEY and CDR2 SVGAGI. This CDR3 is CASRRKTGLGGTEAFF. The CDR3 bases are TGTGCCAGCAGGCGCAAAACAGGGTTGGGTGGCACTGAAGCTTTCTTT.

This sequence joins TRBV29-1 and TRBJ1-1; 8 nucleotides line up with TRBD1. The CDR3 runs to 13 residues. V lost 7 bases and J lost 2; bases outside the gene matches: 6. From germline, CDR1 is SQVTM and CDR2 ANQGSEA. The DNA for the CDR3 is TGCAGCGCACAGGGACAGGTTAACACTGAAGCTTTCTTT. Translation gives CSAQGQVNTEAFF. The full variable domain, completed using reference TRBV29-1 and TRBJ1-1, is SAVISQKPSRDICQRGTSLTIQCQVDSQVTMMFWYRQQPGQSLTLIATANQGSEATYESGFVIDKFPISRPNLTFSTLTVSNMSPEDSSIYLCSAQGQVNTEAFFGQGTRLTVV.

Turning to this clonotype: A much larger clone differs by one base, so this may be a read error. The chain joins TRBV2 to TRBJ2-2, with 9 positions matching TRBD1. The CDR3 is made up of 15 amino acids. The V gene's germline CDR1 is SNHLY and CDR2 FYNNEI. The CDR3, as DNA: TGTGCCAGCCGTAGACAGGGGGGGAACACCGAGGAGCTGTTTTTT. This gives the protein CASRRQGGNTEELFF.

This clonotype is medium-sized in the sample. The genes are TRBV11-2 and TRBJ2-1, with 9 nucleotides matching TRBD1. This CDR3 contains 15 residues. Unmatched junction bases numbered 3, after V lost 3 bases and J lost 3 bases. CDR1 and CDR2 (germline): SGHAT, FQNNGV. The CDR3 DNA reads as TGTGCCAGCAGCTTTACAGGGGGCGACTACAATGAGCAGTTCTTC. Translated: CASSFTGGDYNEQFF. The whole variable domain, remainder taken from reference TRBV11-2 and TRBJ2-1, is EAGVAQSPRYKIIEKRQSVAFWCNPISGHATLYWYQQILGQGPKLLIQFQNNGVVDDSQLPKDRFSAERLKGVDSTLKIQPAKLEDSAVYLCASSFTGGDYNEQFFGPGTRLTVL.

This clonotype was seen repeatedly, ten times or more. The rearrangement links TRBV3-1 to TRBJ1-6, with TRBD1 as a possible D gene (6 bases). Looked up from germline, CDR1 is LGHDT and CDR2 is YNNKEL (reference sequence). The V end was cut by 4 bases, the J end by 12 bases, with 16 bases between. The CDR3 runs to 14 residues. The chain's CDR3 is CASSLGGAEQPLHF. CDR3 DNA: TGTGCCAGCAGCCTAGGGGGGGCCGAGCAACCCCTCCACTTT.

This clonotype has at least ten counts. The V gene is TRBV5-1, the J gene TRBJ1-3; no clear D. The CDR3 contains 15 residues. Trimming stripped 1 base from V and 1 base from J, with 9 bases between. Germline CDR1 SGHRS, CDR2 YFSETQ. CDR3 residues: CASSLYPNSGNTIYF. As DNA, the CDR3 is TGCGCCAGCAGCTTGTATCCGAATTCTGGAAACACCATATATTTT.

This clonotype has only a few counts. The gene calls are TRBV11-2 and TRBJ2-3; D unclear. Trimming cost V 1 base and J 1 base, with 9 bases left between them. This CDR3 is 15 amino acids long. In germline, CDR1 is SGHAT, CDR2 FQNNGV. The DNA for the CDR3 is TGTGCCAGCAGCTTAGGGGGTTTGGGCACAGATACGCAGTATTTT. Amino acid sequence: CASSLGGLGTDTQYF.

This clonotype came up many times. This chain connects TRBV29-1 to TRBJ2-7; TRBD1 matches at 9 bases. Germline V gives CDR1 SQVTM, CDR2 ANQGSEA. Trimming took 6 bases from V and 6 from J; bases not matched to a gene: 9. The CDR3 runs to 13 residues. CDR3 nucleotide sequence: TGCAGCGTGGGGGACAGGGTTCTCTCCGAGCAGTACTTC. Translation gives CSVGDRVLSEQYF.

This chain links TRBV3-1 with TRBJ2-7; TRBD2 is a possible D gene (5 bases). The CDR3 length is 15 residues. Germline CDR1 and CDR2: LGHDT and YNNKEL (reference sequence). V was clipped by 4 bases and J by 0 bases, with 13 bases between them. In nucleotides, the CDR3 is TGTGCCAGCAGCCCGCTCGGGATGAGCTCCTACGAGCAGTACTTC. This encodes CASSPLGMSSYEQYF.

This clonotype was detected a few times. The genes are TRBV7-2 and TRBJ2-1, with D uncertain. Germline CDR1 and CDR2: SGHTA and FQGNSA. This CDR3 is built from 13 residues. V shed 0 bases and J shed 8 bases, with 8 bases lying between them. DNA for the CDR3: TGTGCCAGCAGCTTAGCGGCGTGGGATGAGCAGTTCTTC. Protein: CASSLAAWDEQFF.

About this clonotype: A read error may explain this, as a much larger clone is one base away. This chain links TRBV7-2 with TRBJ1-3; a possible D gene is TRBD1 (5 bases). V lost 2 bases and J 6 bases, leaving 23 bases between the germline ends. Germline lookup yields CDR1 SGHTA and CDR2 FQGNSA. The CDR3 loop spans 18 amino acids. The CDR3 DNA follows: TGTGCCAGCAGCTTAAGGACTGCGGGGCTGAGGAAGGAAAACACCATATATTTT. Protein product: CASSLRTAGLRKENTIYF.

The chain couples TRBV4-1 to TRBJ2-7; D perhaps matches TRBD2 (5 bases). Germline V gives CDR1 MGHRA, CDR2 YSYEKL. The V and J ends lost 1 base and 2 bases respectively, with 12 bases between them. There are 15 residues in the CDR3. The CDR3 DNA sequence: TGCGCCAGCAGCCAAGCCTACCCGGGAACCTACGAGCAGTACTTC. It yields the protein CASSQAYPGTYEQYF.

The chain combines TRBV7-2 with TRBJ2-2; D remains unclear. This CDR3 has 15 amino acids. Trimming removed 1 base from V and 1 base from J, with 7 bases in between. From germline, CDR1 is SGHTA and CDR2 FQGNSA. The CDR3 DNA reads TGTGCCAGCAGCTTAGGGGCCTTGAACACCGGGGAGCTGTTTTTT. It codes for CASSLGALNTGELFF.

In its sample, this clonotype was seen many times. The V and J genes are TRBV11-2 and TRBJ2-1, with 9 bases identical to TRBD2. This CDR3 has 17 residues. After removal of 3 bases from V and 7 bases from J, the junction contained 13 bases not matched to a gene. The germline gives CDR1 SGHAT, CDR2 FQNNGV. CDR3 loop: CASSLALSGRSGNEQFF. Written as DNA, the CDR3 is TGTGCCAGCAGCTTGGCACTGAGCGGGAGGTCTGGGAATGAGCAGTTCTTC.

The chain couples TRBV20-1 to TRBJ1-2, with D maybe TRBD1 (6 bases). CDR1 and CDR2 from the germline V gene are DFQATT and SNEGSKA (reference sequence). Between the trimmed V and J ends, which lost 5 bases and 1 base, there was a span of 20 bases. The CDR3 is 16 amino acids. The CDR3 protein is CSAPGGGANYNYGYTF. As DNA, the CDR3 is TGCAGTGCTCCCGGCGGGGGGGCGAACTATAACTATGGCTACACCTTC.

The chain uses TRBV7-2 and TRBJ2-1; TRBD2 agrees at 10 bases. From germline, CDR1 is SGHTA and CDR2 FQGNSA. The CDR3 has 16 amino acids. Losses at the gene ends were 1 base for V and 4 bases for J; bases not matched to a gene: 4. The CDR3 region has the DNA TGTGCCAGCAGCTTAGGCCTAGCGGGAGCATACAATGAGCAGTTCTTC. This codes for CASSLGLAGAYNEQFF.

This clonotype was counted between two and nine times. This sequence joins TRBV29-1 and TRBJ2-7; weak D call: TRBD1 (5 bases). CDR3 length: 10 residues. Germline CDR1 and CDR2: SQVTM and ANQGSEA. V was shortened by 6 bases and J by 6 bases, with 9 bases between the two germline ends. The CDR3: CSVRVPEQYF. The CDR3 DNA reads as TGCAGCGTCAGGGTGCCCGAGCAGTACTTC.

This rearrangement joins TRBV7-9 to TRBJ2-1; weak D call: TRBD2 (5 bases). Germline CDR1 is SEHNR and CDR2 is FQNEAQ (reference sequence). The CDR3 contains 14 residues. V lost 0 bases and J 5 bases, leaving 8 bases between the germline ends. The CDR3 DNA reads TGTGCCAGCAGCTTAGCACAGAGGGACAATGAGCAGTTCTTC. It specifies CASSLAQRDNEQFF.

Written as DNA, the CDR3 is TGTGCCAGCAGTTACCGGCTTGGCGGGTCGGTACTGATTGCGCAGTATTTT. This sequence encodes CASSYRLGGSVLIAQYF. The J gene is TRBJ2-3, the V gene TRBV6-5, with a tentative D call TRBD2 (5 bases). V shed 2 bases and J shed 10 bases, with 25 bases lying between them. The CDR3 contains 17 residues. Germline CDR1 and CDR2: MNHEY and SVGAGI.

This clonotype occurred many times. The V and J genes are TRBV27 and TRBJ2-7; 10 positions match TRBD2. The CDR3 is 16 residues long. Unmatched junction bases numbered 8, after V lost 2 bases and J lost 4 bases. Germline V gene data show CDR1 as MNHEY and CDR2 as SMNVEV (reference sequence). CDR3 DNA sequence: TGTGCCAGCAGTTTAGAGCGGGAGGGGGCAAATTACGAGCAGTACTTC. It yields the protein CASSLEREGANYEQYF.

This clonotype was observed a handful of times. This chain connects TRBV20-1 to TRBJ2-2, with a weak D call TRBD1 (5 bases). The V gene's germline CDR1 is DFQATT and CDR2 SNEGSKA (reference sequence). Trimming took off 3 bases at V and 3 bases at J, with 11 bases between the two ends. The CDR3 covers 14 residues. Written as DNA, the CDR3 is TGCAGTGCTAGTTTGCAGGGATACACCGGGGAGCTGTTTTTT. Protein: CSASLQGYTGELFF.

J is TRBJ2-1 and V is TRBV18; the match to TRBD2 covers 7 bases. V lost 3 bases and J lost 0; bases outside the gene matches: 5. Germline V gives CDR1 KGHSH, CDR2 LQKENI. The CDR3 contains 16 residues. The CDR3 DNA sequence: TGTGCCAGCTCACCTGGGAGGGGAGCCTCCTACAATGAGCAGTTCTTC. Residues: CASSPGRGASYNEQFF.

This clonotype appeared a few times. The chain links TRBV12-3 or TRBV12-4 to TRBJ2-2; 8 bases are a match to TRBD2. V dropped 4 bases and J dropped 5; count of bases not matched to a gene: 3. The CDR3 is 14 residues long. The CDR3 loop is CASSWAGGTGELFF. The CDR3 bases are TGTGCCAGCAGTTGGGCGGGAGGAACCGGGGAGCTGTTTTTT.

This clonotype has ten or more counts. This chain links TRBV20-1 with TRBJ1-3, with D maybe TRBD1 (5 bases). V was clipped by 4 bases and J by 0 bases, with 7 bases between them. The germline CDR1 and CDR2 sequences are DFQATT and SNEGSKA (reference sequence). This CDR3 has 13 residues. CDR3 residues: CSATGFSGNTIYF. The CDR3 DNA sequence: TGCAGTGCTACAGGGTTCTCTGGAAACACCATATATTTT.

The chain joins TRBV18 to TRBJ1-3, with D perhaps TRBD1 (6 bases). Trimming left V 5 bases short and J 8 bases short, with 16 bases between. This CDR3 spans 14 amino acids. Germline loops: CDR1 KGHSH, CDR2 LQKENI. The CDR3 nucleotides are TGTGCCAGCTCAAAGCGACAGGAAGGCGACACCATATATTTT. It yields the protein CASSKRQEGDTIYF.

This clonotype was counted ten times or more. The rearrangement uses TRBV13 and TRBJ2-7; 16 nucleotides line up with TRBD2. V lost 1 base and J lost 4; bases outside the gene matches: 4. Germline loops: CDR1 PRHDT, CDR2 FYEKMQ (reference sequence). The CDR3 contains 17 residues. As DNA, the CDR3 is TGTGCCAGCAGCTTAGTGGGACTAGCGGGGGGGTCGTACGAGCAGTACTTC. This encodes CASSLVGLAGGSYEQYF. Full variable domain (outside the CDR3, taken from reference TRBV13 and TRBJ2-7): AAGVIQSPRHLIKEKRETATLKCYPIPRHDTVYWYQQGPGQDPQFLISFYEKMQSDKGSIPDRFSAQQFSDYHSELNMSSLELGDSALYFCASSLVGLAGGSYEQYFGPGTRLTVT.

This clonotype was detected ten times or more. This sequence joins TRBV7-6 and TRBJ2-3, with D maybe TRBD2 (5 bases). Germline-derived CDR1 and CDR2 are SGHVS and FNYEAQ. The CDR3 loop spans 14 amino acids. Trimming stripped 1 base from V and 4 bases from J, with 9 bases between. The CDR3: CASSLGGSPDTQYF. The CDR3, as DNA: TGTGCCAGCAGCTTAGGTGGGAGCCCAGATACGCAGTATTTT.

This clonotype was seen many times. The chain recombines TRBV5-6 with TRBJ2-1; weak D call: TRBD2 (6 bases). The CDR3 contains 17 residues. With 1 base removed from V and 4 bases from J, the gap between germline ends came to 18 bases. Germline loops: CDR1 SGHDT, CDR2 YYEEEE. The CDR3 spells CASSLQVGTSKYNEQFF. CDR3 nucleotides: TGTGCCAGCAGCTTGCAAGTCGGGACTTCCAAATACAATGAGCAGTTCTTC.

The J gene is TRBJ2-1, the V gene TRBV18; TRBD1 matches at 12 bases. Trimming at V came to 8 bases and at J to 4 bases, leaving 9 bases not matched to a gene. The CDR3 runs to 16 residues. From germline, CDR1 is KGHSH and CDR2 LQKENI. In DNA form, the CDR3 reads TGTGCCAGCACCCCGGGGACAGGGGGCAGGTACAATGAGCAGTTCTTC. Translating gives CASTPGTGGRYNEQFF. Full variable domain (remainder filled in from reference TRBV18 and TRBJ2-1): NAGVMQNPRHLVRRRGQEARLRCSPMKGHSHVYWYRQLPEEGLKFMVYLQKENIIDESGMPKERFSAEFPKEGPSILRIQQVVRGDSAAYFCASTPGTGGRYNEQFFGPGTRLTVL.

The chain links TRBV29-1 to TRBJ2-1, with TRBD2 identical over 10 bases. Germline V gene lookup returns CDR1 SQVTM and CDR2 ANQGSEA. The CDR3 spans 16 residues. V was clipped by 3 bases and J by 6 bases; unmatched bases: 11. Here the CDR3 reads CSVDLLAGVSGNEQFF. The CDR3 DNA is TGCAGCGTTGATCTTCTAGCGGGAGTGTCTGGCAATGAGCAGTTCTTC.

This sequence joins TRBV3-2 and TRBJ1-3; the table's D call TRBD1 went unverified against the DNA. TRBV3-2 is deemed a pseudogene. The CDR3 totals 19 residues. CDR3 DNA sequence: TGTGCCAGCAGCCCGACGATTATTGGGGGCGCTTCTATTAGAAACACCATATATTTT. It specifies CASSPTIIGGASIRNTIYF.

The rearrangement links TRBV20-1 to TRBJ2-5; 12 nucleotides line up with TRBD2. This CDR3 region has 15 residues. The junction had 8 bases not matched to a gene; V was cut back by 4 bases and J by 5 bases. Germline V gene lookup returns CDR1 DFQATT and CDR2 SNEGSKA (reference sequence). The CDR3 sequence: CSAKTSGSWLETQYF. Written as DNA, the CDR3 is TGCAGTGCTAAGACTAGCGGGAGTTGGTTGGAGACCCAGTACTTC.